This T cell receptor (beta chain) was observed in a study of cytomegalovirus exposure and HLA in healthy donors. Study as a whole: A subsequent analysis reported that the 120 or so validation repertoires were produced on the same platform that had also been used for the 666 first-cohort repertoires. Study-wide points: Cytomegalovirus association was assigned to 150 to 200 TCR beta chains.

Looked up from germline, CDR1 is MDHEN and CDR2 is SYDVKM. The CDR3 runs to 13 residues. The germline V and J ends were trimmed by 2 bases and 5 bases, with 9 bases remaining between them. Libraries were prepared by immunoSEQ multiplex PCR; TCRdb keeps only in-frame clonotypes and omits some of them. This sample has 150,000 to 180,000 clones, with about 86% found just once. In the case of this clone: What it recognizes is unknown.

The rearrangement uses TRBV28 and TRBJ1-1; a possible D gene is TRBD1 (5 bases). Sequenced material: PBMCs. The clonotype was recovered from a human donor in good health. The CDR3 here is CASSLVGVTEAFF. CDR3 DNA sequence: TGTGCCAGCAGTTTAGTAGGGGTTACTGAAGCTTTCTTT.